This section outlines one T cell receptor beta chain sequence together with its context. Its specificity is not known. TCRdb independently ran MiXCR on the RACE reads; one entry per CDR3 protein. The sample carries roughly 120,000 distinct CDR3 sequences, about 12% recorded once. This specimen comes from a study of human T cells and chemical hapten exposure. Across the study: Weekly administration of diphenylcyclopropenone to the scalp of patients continued throughout the roughly 23-week study. 0.01% DPC was applied to the upper back in patch tests, which were read at 6 days.

Time point described: patch test 1, 2 weeks after DPC sensitization. Documented treatment: therapeutic diphenylcyclopropenone sensitization with weekly scalp DPC. Germline V gene sequence: CDR1 SGHRS, CDR2 YFSETQ. CDR3 length: 16 amino acids. V lost 0 bases and J 1 base, leaving 13 bases between the germline ends. The study, taken as a whole, reports: Patch test score rose with PT1 expanded TCRs, significant at 8, 16, 32, not 4. Donors had alopecia, so their immune response may differ from healthy people's.

The J gene is TRBJ1-1, the V gene TRBV5-1; tentatively, D is TRBD1 (5 bases). The sequence was collected from a woman in her 50s with alopecia areata. Some clones in this sample may be carry-over from other donors' samples. Sequencing used whole blood, obtained in connection with sensitization to the hapten diphenylcyclopropenone (DPC). The CDR3: CASSLERGLANTEAFF. The CDR3 DNA reads as TGCGCCAGCAGCTTGGAGAGGGGACTCGCGAACACTGAAGCTTTCTTT.